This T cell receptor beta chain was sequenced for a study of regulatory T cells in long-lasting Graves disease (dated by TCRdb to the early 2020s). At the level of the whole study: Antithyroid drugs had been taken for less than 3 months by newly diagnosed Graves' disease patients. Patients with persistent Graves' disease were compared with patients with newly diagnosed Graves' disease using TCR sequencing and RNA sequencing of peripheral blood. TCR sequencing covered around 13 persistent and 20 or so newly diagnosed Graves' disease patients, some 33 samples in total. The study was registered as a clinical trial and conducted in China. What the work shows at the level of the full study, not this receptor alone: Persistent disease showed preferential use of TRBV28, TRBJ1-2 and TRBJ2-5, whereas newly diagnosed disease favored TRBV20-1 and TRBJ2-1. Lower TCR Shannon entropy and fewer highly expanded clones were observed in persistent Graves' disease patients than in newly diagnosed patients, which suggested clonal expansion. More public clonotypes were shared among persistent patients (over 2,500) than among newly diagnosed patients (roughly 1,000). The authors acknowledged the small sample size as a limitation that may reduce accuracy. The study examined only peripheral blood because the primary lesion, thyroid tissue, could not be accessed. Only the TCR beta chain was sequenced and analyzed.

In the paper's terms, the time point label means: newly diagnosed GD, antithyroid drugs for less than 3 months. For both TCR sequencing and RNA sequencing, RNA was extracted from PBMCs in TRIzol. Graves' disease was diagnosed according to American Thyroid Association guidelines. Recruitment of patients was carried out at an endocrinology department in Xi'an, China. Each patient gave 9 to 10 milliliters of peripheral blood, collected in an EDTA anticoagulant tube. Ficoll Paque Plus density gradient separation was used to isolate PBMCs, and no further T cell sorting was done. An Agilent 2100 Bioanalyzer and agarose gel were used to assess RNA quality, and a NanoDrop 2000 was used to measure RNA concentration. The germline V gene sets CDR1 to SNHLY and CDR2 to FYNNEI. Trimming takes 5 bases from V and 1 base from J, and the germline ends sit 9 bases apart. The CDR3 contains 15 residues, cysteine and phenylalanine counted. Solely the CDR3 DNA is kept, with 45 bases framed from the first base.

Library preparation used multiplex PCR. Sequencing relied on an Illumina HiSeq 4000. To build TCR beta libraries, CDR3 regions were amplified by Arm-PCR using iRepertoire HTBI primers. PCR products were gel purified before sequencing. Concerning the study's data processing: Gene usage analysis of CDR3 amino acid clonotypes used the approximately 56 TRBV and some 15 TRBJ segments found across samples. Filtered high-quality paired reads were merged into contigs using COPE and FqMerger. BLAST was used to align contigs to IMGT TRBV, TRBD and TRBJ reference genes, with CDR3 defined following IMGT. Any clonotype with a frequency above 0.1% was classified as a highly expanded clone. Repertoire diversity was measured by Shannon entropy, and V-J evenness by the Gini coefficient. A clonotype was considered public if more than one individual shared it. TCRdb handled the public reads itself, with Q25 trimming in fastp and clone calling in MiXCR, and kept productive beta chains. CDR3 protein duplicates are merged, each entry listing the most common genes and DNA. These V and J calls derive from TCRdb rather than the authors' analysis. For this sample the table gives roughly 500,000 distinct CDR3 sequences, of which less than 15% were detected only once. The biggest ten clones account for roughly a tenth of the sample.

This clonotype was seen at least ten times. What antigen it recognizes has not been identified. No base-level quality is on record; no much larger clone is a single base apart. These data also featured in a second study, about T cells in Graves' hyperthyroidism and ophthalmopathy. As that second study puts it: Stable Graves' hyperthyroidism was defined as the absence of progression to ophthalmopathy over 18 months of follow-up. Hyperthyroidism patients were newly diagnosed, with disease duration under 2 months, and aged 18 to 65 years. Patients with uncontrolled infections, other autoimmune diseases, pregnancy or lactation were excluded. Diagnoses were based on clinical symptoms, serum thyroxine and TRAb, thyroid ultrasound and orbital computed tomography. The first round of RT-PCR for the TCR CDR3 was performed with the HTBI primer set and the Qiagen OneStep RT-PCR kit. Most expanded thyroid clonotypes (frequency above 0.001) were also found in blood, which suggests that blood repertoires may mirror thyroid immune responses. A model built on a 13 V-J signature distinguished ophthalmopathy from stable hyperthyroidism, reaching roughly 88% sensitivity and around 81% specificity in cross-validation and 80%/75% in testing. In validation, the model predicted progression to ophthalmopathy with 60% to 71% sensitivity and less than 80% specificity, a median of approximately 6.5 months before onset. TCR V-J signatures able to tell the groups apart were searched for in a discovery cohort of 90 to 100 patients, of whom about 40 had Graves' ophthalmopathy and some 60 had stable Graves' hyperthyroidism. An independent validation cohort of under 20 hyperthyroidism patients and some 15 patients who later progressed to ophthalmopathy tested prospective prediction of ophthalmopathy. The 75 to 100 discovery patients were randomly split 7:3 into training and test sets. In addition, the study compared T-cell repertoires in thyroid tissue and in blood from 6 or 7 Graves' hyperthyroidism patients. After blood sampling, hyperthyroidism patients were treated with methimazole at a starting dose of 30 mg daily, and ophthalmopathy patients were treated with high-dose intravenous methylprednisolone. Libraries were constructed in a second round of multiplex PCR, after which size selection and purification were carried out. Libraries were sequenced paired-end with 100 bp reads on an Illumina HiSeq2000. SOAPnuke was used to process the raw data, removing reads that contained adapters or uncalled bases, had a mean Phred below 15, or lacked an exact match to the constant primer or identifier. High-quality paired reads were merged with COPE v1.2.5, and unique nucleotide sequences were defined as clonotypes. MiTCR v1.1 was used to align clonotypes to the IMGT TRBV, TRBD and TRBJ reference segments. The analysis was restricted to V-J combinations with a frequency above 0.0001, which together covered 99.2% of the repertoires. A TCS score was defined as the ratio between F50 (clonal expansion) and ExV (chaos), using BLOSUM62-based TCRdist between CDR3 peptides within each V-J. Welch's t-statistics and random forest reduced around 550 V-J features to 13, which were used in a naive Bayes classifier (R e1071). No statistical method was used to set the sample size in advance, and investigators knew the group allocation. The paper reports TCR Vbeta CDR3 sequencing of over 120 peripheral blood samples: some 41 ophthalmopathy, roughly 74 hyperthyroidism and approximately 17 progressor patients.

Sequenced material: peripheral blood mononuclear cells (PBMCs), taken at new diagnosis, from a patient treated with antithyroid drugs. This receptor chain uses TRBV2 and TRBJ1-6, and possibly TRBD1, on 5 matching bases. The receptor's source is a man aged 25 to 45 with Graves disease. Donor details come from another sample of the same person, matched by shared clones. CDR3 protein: CASSWGDSYNSPLHF. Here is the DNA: TGTGCCAGCAGTTGGGGGGATTCCTATAATTCACCCCTCCACTTT.